The entry below gives a single T cell receptor (beta chain) sequence along with its context. This record belongs to a study of blood T cells in healthy people across ages. V dropped 1 base and J dropped 3; count of bases not matched to a gene: 6. This CDR3 has 16 amino acids. The V gene's germline CDR1 is LGHDT and CDR2 YNNKEL (reference sequence). PCR was performed a second time for about 7 to 12 cycles using a sample-barcoded 5' primer and a J-beta primer mix. TCRdb ran MiXCR on the 5' RACE reads and lists one entry per CDR3 protein. The table shows about 780,000 distinct CDR3 sequences, with 25% to 30% occurring only once. This sample was shared with a second study, whose subject was T cells of mothers and their children. As that report states: The search for persistent microchimeric T cell clones detected none.

This sequence was found in a boy between 10 and 17 years old in good health. The sequenced sample was blood. The J gene is TRBJ2-3, the V gene TRBV3-1; 8 bases are a match to TRBD2. For the CDR3, the DNA is TGTGCCAGCAGCCAAGGATTCGGGGGGGCGACAGATACGCAGTATTTT. Its protein is CASSQGFGGATDTQYF.